This T cell receptor (beta chain) was profiled in a study of cytomegalovirus exposure and HLA in healthy donors. Regarding the study as a whole: Cytomegalovirus association was assigned to approximately 160 TCR beta chains. Association of roughly 17,000 TCR beta sequences with HLA alleles was found at 0.05 false discovery rate in a later analysis.

The sample holds a few counts of this clone. What it recognizes is unknown. The PCR employed 60 Vbeta primers together with 13 Jbeta primers. Clones were read by immunoSEQ multiplex PCR, and TCRdb kept only the in-frame ones, dropping some. The table lists 170,000 or so clones, around 81% of them singletons. Germline CDR1 is LNHDA and CDR2 is SQIVND (reference sequence). The CDR3 has 14 amino acids. Trimming left V 6 bases short and J 1 base short, with 13 bases between. The specimen was PBMCs. This clonotype was sampled from a woman aged 25-40 years in good health and CMV-seronegative. The chain recombines TRBV19 with TRBJ2-7; D possibly corresponds to TRBD2 (5 bases). The CDR3 DNA follows: TGTGCCAGTAGCGAGGGCCCCGTTTCCTACGAGCAGTACTTC. Translated: CASSEGPVSYEQYF.